This TCR beta chain stems from a study of OX40 agonist ivuxolimab in advanced cancers. A note on the overall study: The costimulatory receptor OX40 (CD134) was targeted by ivuxolimab, a fully human IgG2 agonistic monoclonal antibody. Intravenous ivuxolimab was administered to patients every 2 weeks at six dose levels: 0.01, 0.1, 0.3, 1.5, 3 and 10 mg/kg. Of the approximately 53 patients in dose escalation, approximately 20 had hepatocellular carcinoma, about 15 had melanoma, 9 had renal cell carcinoma and 9 had head and neck cancer. The dose-escalation cohort was 82.7% male with a mean age of around 62 years, ranging from 23 to 79. Patients were allowed to have had prior anti-PD-1, anti-PD-L1 or anti-CTLA-4 therapy, and roughly 40% of the dose-escalation patients had previously received checkpoint inhibitors. Partial responses were achieved by three dose-escalation patients, of whom one had hepatocellular carcinoma and two had cutaneous melanoma. Peripheral TCRbeta sequencing was intended to test whether TCR sequence diversity was altered and clonal T-cell expansion was caused by ivuxolimab. The paper describes the monotherapy dose-escalation part (N of about 50 patients) of the phase I trial of ivuxolimab. The paper as a whole reports these results and caveats: Partial responders in the 0.1-3.0 mg/kg groups had among the lowest normalized peripheral clonal expansion, especially among CD8+ T cells. Low levels of normalized T-cell clonal expansion were also seen in some nonresponding patients. At doses from 0.1 to 3.0 mg/kg, clonal expansion was seen in both CD4+ and CD8+ blood T cells between baseline and week 6. After ivuxolimab, expanded clones were on average more numerous among CD8+ T cells than among CD4+ T cells. Which antigens the clonally expanded peripheral T cells were specific for was not determined.

Including cysteine and phenylalanine, the CDR3 has 14 amino acids. Just CDR3 DNA is preserved here, 42 bases in frame from base 1. According to the germline V gene, CDR1 reads SGHRS and CDR2 reads YFSETQ. V is pared back by 0 bases and J by 8 bases, with 14 bases lying between the germline termini. The trial excluded patients who had a history of autoimmune disease or were on systemic immunosuppression. Peripheral blood for TCR sequencing was collected from all dose cohorts at baseline, on cycle 4 day 1, and on cycle 7 day 1. The samples were taken from a phase I, first-in-human, multicenter, open-label dose-escalation trial of ivuxolimab. Adults with locally advanced or metastatic melanoma, renal cell carcinoma, hepatocellular carcinoma or head and neck squamous cell carcinoma were enrolled in the trial. CD4+ and CD8+ T cells were sorted separately from peripheral blood before TCR sequencing. Points on this clone: The antigen this receptor binds is unknown. Within one base of it there is no much larger clone, and no base qualities were kept.

For sequencing of the TCRbeta CDR3 region, genomic DNA was extracted from the sorted cells. The immunoSEQ Assay was used to sequence the TCRbeta CDR3 regions. TCRdb re-hosts the immuneACCESS table, in-frame sequences only. Its copies lack some clones; in the studies checked, an unresolved V gene accounts for under half of them, and the cause for the rest is not known. This sample lists roughly 70,000 clones; approximately 90% were detected once. The top ten hold roughly 2% of the sample. The material sequenced was CD4+ or CD8+ T cells sorted from blood, taken in a trial of the OX40 agonist ivuxolimab. Recombination joined TRBV5-1 with TRBJ1-1; the D gene cannot be named for sure. The clonotype originates from an adult with an advanced solid tumor such as melanoma, head and neck, liver or kidney cancer. The CDR3 corresponds to CASSLEMGNGEAFF. The DNA is as follows: TGCGCCAGCAGCTTGGAGATGGGGAACGGGGAAGCTTTCTTT. Reference TRBV5-1 and TRBJ1-1 proteins supply the regions before and after the CDR3; the full variable domain is: KAGVTQTPRYLIKTRGQQVTLSCSPISGHRSVSWYQQTPGQGLQFLFEYFSETQRNKGNFPGRFSGRQFSNSRSEMNVSTLELGDSALYLCASSLEMGNGEAFFGQGTRLTVV.